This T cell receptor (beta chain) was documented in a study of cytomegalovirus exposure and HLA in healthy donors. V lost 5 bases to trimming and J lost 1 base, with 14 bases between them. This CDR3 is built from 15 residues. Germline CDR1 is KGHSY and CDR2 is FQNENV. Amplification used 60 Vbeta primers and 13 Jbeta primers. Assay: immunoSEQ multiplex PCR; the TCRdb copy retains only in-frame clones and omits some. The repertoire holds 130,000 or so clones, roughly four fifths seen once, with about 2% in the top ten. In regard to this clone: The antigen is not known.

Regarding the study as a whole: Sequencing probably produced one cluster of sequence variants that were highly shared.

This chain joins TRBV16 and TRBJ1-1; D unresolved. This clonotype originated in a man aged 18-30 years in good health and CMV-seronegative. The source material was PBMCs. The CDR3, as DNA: TGTGCCAGCAGCATCACCCGGCGGAGGAACACTGAAGCTTTCTTT. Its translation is CASSITRRRNTEAFF.